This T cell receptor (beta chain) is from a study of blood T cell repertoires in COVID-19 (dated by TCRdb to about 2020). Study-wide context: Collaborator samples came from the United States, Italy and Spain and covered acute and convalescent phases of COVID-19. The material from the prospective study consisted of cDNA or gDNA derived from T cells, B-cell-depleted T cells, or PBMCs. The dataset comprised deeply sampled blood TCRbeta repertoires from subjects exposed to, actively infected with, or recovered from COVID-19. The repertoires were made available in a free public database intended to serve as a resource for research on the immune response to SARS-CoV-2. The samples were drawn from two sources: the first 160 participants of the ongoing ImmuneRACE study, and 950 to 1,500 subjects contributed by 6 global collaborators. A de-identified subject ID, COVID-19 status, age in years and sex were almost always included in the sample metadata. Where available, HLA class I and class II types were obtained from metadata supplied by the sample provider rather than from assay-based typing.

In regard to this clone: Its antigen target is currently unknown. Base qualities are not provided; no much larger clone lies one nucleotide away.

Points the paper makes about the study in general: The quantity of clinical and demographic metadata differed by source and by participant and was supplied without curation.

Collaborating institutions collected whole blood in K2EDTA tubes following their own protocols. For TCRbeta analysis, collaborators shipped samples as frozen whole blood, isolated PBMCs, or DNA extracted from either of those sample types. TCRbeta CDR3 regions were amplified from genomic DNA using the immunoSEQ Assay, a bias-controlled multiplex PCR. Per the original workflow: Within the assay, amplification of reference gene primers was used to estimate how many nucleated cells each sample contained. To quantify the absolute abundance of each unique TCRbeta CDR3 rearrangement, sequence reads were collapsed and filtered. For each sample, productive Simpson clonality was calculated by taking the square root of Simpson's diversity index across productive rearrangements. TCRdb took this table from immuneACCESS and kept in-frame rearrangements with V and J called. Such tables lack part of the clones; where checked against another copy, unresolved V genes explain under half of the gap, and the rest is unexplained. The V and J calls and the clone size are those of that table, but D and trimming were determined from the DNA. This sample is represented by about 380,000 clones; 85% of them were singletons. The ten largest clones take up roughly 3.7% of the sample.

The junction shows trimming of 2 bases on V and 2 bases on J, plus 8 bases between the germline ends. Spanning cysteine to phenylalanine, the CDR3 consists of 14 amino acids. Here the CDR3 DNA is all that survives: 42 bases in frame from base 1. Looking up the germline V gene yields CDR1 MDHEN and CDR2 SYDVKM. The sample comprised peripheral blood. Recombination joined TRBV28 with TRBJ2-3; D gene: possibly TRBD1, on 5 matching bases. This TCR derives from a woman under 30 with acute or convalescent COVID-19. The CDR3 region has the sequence CASSLMTDTDTQYF. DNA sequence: TGTGCCAGCAGTTTAATGACAGACACAGATACGCAGTATTTT.